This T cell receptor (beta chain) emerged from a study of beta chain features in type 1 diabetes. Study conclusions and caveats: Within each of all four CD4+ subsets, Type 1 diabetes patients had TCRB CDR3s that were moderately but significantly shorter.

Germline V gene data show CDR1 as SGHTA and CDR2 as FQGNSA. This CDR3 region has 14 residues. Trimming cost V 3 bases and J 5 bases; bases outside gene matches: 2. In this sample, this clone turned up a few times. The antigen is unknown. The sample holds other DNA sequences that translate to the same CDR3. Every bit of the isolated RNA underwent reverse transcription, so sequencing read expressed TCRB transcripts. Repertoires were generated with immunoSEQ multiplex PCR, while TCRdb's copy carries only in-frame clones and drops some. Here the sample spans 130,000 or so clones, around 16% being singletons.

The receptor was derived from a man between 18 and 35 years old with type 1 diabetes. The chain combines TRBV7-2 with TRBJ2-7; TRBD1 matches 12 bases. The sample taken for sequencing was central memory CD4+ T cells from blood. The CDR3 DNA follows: TGTGCCAGCAGCTTGGGACAGGGGGCCCACGAGCAGTACTTC. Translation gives CASSLGQGAHEQYF.